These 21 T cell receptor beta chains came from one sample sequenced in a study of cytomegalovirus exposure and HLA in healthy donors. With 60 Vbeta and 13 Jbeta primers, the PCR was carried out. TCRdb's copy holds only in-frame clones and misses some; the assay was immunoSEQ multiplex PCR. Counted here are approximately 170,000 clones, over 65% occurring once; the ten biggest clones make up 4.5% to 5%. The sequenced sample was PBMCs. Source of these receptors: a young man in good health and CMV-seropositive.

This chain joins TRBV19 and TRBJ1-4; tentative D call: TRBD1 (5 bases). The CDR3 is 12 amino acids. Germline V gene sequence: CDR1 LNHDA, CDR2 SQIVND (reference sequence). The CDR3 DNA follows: TGTGGTACCCAGGGAACGAATGAAAAACTGTTTTTT. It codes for CGTQGTNEKLFF.

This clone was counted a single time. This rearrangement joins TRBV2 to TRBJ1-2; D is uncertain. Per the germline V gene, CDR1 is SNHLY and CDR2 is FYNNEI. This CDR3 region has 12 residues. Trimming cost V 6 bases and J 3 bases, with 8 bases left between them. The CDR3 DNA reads TGTGCCAGCAGCGCAGACTACTATGGCTACACCTTC. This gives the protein CASSADYYGYTF.

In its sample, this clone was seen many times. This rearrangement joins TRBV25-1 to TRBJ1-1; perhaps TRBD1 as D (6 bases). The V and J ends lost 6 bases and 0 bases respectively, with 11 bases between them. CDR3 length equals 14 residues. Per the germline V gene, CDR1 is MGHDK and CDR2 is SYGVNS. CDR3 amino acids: CASSHRAMNTEAFF. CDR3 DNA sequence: TGTGCCAGCAGCCACAGGGCCATGAACACTGAAGCTTTCTTT. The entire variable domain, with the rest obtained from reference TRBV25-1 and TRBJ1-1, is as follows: EADIYQTPRYLVIGTGKKITLECSQTMGHDKMYWYQQDPGMELHLIHYSYGVNSTEKGDLSSESTVSRIRTEHFPLTLESARPSHTSQYLCASSHRAMNTEAFFGQGTRLTVV.

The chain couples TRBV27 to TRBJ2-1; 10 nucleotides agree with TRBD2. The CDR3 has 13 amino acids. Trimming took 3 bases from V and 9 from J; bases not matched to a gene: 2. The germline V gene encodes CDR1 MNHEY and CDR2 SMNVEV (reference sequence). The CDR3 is CASSFTSGAEQFF. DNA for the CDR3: TGTGCCAGCAGTTTTACTAGCGGGGCTGAGCAGTTCTTC.

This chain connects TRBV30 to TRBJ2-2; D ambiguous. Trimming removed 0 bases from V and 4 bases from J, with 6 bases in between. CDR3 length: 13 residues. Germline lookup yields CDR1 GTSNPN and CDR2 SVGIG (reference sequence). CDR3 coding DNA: TGTGCCTGGAGTGTTTACGGCACCGGGGAGCTGTTTTTT. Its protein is CAWSVYGTGELFF.

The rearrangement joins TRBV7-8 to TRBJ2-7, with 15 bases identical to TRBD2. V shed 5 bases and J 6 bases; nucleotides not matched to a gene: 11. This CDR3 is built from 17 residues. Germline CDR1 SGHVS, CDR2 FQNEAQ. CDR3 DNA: TGTGCCAGCAGCGTAGGGACTAGCGGGAGGCTAGGAGGCGAGCAGTACGTC. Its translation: CASSVGTSGRLGGEQYV.

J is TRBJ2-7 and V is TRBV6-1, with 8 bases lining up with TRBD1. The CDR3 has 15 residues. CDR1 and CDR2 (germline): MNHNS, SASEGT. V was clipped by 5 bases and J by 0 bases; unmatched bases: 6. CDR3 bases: TGTGCCAGCAGTCCCCGGACAGGGAGCTCCTACGAGCAGTACGTC. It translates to CASSPRTGSSYEQYV.

The CDR3 DNA sequence: TGTGCCACCAGCAGAGATCCAGCGGAGAGGGGGAATGGCTACACCTTC. It specifies CATSRDPAERGNGYTF. The chain couples TRBV15 to TRBJ1-2; possible D gene TRBD1, 6 bases. CDR1 and CDR2 from the germline V gene are LNHNV and YYDKDF (reference sequence). This CDR3 is built from 16 residues. Trimming shortened V by 0 bases and J by 6 bases, and 17 bases separated the two germline ends.

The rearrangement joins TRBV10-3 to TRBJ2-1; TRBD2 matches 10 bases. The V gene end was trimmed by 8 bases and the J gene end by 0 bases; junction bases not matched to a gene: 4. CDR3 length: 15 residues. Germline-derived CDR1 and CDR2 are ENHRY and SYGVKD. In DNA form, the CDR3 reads TGTGCCATCTCTAGCGGGAGCCTCTCCTACAATGAGCAGTTCTTC. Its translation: CAISSGSLSYNEQFF.

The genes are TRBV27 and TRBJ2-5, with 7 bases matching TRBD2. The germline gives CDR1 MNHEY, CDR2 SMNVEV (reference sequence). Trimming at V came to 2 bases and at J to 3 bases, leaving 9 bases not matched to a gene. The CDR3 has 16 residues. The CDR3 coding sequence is TGTGCCAGCAGTTTAGTGGCATCCCGGGGGGAAGAGACCCAGTACTTC. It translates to CASSLVASRGEETQYF.

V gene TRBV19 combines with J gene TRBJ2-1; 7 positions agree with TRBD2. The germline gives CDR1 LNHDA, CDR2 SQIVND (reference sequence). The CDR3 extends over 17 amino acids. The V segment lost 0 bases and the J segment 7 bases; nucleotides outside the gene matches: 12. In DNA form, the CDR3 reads TGTGCCAGTAGTATAGAGGGTAGGGGCGGGAGAAGGAATGAGCAGTTCTTC. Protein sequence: CASSIEGRGGRRNEQFF.

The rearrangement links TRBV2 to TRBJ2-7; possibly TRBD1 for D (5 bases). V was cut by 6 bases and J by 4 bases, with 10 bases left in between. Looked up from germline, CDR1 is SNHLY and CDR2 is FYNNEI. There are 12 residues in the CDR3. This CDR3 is CASSAQGYEQYV. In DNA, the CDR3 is TGTGCCAGCAGCGCGCAGGGTTACGAGCAGTACGTC.

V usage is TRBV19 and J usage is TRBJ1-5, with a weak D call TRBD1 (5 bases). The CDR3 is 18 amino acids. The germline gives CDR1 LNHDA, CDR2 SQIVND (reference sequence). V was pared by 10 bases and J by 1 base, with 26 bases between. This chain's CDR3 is CATSLTGGAGESNQPQHF. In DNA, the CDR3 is TGTGCCACCTCCCTCACGGGAGGGGCGGGGGAAAGCAATCAGCCCCAGCATTTT. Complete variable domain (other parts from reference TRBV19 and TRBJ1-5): DGGITQSPKYLFRKEGQNVTLSCEQNLNHDAMYWYRQDPGQGLRLIYYSQIVNDFQKGDIAEGYSVSREKKESFPLTVTSAQKNPTAFYLCATSLTGGAGESNQPQHFGDGTRLSIL.

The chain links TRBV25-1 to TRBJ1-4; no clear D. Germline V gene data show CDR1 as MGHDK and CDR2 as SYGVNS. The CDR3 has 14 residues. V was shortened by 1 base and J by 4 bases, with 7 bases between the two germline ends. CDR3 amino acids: CASSESRSNEKLFF. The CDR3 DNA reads TGTGCCAGCAGTGAATCCAGAAGTAATGAAAAACTGTTTTTT.

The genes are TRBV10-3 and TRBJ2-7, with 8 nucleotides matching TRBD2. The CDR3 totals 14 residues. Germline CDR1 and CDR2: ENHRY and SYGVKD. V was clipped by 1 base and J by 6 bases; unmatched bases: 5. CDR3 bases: TGTGCCATCAGTGAGTTGGGACTAGAAGGCGAGCAGTACGTC. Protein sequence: CAISELGLEGEQYV.

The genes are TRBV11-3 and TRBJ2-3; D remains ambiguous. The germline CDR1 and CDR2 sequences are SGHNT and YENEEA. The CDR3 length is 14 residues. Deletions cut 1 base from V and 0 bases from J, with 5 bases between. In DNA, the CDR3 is TGTGCCAGCAGCTTAGTGTCAAGCACAGATACGCAGTATTTT. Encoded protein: CASSLVSSTDTQYF.

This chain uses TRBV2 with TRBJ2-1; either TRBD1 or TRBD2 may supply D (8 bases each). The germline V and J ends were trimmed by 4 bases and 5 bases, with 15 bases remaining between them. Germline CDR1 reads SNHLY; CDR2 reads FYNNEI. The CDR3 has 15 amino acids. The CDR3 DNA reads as TGTGCCAGCAGTGTAGCGGGACAGGCCAACAATGAGCAGTTCTTC. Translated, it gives CASSVAGQANNEQFF.

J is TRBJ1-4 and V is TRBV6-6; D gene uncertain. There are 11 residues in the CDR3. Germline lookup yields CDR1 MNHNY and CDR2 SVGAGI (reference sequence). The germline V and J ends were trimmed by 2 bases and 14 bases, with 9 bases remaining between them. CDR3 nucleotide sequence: TGTGCCAGCAGTTACGAGAGTATGCTGTTTTTT. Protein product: CASSYESMLFF.

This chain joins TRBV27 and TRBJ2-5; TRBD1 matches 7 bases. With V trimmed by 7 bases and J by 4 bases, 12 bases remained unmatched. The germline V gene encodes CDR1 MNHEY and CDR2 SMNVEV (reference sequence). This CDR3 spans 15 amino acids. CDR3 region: CASTRTGDFLETQYF. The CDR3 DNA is TGTGCCAGCACCAGGACAGGCGATTTCTTAGAGACCCAGTACTTC.

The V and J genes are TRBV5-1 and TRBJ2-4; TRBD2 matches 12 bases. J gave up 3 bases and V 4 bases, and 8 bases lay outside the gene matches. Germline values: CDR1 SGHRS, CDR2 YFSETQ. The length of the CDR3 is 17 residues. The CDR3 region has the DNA TGCGCCAGCAGCAACCGACTAGCGGGAGAAGTCAAAAACATTCAGTACTTC. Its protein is CASSNRLAGEVKNIQYF.

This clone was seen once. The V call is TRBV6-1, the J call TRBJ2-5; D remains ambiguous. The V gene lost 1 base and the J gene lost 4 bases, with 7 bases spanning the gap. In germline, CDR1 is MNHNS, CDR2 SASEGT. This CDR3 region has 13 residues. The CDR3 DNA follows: TGTGCCAGCAGTGAAGGGAGTCCAGAGACCCAGTACTTC. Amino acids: CASSEGSPETQYF.